The 3 T cell receptor beta chains reported below all come from one sample, sequenced in a study of identical twins. TCRdb used MiXCR to reprocess the 5' RACE reads, holding one entry per CDR3 protein. Of approximately 550,000 distinct CDR3 sequences in the sample, around 22% were seen once. This sample was also put to use in a study of yellow fever vaccine responses in identical twins.

Sequenced material: CD4+ T cells sorted from blood. All receptors derive from a woman aged 18-29 years in good health.

The chain carries TRBV28 and TRBJ2-7; a possible D gene is TRBD2 (7 bases). This CDR3 is built from 17 residues. The V gene's germline CDR1 is MDHEN and CDR2 SYDVKM. V lost 6 bases and J 2 bases, leaving 23 bases between the germline ends. The CDR3 loop is CASSTGGRGARTYEQYV. In nucleotides, the CDR3 is TGTGCCAGCAGCACCGGGGGTCGGGGGGCCCGAACCTACGAGCAGTACGTC.

This clonotype was counted only a few times. The CDR3 DNA reads TGTGCCAGCAGTTTAGGGCGACAGGATTCACCCCTCCACTTT. It translates to CASSLGRQDSPLHF. The chain carries TRBV28 and TRBJ1-6; D may be TRBD1 (6 bases). The V gene lost 2 bases and the J gene lost 8 bases, with 10 bases spanning the gap. Per germline, CDR1 MDHEN and CDR2 SYDVKM. The length of the CDR3 is 14 residues.

This clonotype was counted between two and nine times. The chain's CDR3 is CASSLGPSPSNEQFF. CDR3 in DNA: TGTGCCAGCAGCTTAGGACCTTCCCCTTCCAATGAGCAGTTCTTC. J is TRBJ2-1 and V is TRBV7-6; D is unclear. V shed 1 base and J shed 6 bases, with 13 bases lying between them. CDR3 length equals 15 residues. Germline CDR1 SGHVS, CDR2 FNYEAQ.